The 12 T cell receptor beta chains below come from one sample, sequenced in a study of T-cell memory formation after mild COVID-19. TCRdb independently ran MiXCR on the 5' RACE reads; one entry per CDR3 protein. The table lists 190,000 or so distinct CDR3 sequences, about a fifth of them singletons. Material: PBMCs or a T cell subset sorted from them (not recorded which). These receptors originate from an adult woman who had mild COVID-19 (a few samples of this study predate the infection). Cell type and time point are not known.

This clonotype was seen only a few times. The chain is built from TRBV12-3 or TRBV12-4 and TRBJ1-5; D possibly corresponds to TRBD1 (5 bases). The V and J ends lost 5 bases and 0 bases respectively, with 23 bases between them. This CDR3 has 19 amino acids. CDR3 protein: CASSPGGLKGSDSNQPQHF. In nucleotides, the CDR3 is TGTGCCAGCAGTCCCGGGGGGTTAAAGGGGTCCGATAGCAATCAGCCCCAGCATTTT.

V usage is TRBV5-1 and J usage is TRBJ2-2; D is ambiguous. The length of the CDR3 is 17 residues. Trimming removed 5 bases from V and 0 bases from J, with 17 bases in between. Germline V gene data show CDR1 as SGHRS and CDR2 as YFSETQ. The CDR3 bases are TGCGCCAGCAGTTTGACCGATTTTACCGCGAACACCGGGGAGCTGTTTTTT. This encodes CASSLTDFTANTGELFF.

This chain uses TRBV2 with TRBJ2-7; 9 bases are shared with TRBD1. The CDR3 totals 14 residues. With V trimmed by 4 bases and J by 3 bases, 4 bases remained unmatched. Per germline, CDR1 SNHLY and CDR2 FYNNEI. CDR3 in DNA: TGTGCCAGCAGTGGGACAGGGGCCCACTACGAGCAGTACTTC. Translated: CASSGTGAHYEQYF.

This chain uses TRBV29-1 with TRBJ2-5; TRBD1 might be the D (5 bases). Trimming shortened V by 0 bases and J by 0 bases, and 8 bases separated the two germline ends. Germline CDR1 SQVTM, CDR2 ANQGSEA. The CDR3 consists of 14 residues. CDR3 residues: CSVEEGQDQETQYF. The CDR3 DNA reads as TGCAGCGTTGAAGAAGGACAAGACCAAGAGACCCAGTACTTC.

The chain links TRBV12-3 or TRBV12-4 to TRBJ1-1; D is perhaps TRBD1 (5 bases). Trimming removed 0 bases at V and 7 bases at J, with 9 bases between. The CDR3 consists of 13 residues. CDR3 residues: CASSLAGRNEAFF. The CDR3 DNA sequence: TGTGCCAGCAGTTTAGCGGGACGGAATGAAGCTTTCTTT.

This rearrangement joins TRBV18 to TRBJ1-1; D gene ambiguous. This CDR3 is 13 amino acids long. Germline CDR1 is KGHSH and CDR2 is LQKENI. V lost 5 bases and J lost 2, with 9 bases in between. CDR3 region: CASSYAHNTEAFF. The CDR3 coding sequence is TGTGCCAGCTCATATGCCCACAACACTGAAGCTTTCTTT.

The rearrangement uses TRBV5-6 and TRBJ2-7; the D gene is possibly TRBD1 (6 bases). Per germline, CDR1 SGHDT and CDR2 YYEEEE. The V end lost 4 bases, the J end lost 3 bases, and 17 bases lay between the germline ends. This CDR3 comprises 15 residues. The CDR3 bases are TGTGCCAGCAGCGACCCGACAGGAGGATTCTACGAGCAGTACTTC. Amino acid sequence: CASSDPTGGFYEQYF.

The chain couples TRBV20-1 to TRBJ1-1; 9 bases line up with TRBD1. The V and J ends lost 3 bases and 0 bases, in that order; junction bases with no gene match: 11. Germline values: CDR1 DFQATT, CDR2 SNEGSKA (reference sequence). The CDR3 extends over 17 amino acids. The CDR3 region has the DNA TGCAGTGCTAGGGGGCTATCTCGGACAGGGGTGAACACTGAAGCTTTCTTT. Its translation is CSARGLSRTGVNTEAFF.

This sequence joins TRBV6-4 and TRBJ1-2, with 7 nucleotides matching TRBD1. J lost 3 bases, V lost 0 bases, and 13 bases had no gene match. The CDR3 length is 18 residues. CDR1 and CDR2 from the germline V gene are MRHNA and SNTAGT. The CDR3 nucleotides are TGTGCCAGCAGTGACTCCGGGGGCAGAGGCAGGGGGTACTATGGCTACACCTTC. Residues: CASSDSGGRGRGYYGYTF.

The V call is TRBV9, the J call TRBJ1-2; D gene ambiguous. CDR1 and CDR2 (germline): SGDLS, YYNGEE. The germline V and J ends were trimmed by 4 bases and 6 bases, with 7 bases remaining between them. The length of the CDR3 is 11 residues. The CDR3 loop is CASSSTDGYTF. The CDR3, as DNA: TGTGCCAGCAGCTCCACGGATGGCTACACCTTC.

The chain uses TRBV2 and TRBJ2-1; TRBD1 is a possible D gene (5 bases). The CDR3 consists of 15 residues. Germline-derived CDR1 and CDR2 are SNHLY and FYNNEI. V was trimmed by 8 bases and J by 0 bases, leaving 14 bases between them. This CDR3 reads CASHGAGSSYNEQFF. The CDR3 bases are TGTGCCAGCCATGGGGCCGGTAGCTCCTACAATGAGCAGTTCTTC.

The chain recombines TRBV9 with TRBJ2-1; D possibly matches TRBD1 or TRBD2 (6 bases each). V lost 3 bases and J 10 bases, leaving 14 bases between the germline ends. Germline V gives CDR1 SGDLS, CDR2 YYNGEE. This CDR3 region has 13 residues. In DNA form, the CDR3 reads TGTGCCAGCAGCGCCGAAGGGGGGTGGGAGCAGTTCTTC. As protein: CASSAEGGWEQFF. The variable domain in full, with the rest retrieved from reference TRBV9 and TRBJ2-1, is DSGVTQTPKHLITATGQRVTLRCSPRSGDLSVYWYQQSLDQGLQFLIQYYNGEERAKGNILERFSAQQFPDLHSELNLSSLELGDSALYFCASSAEGGWEQFFGPGTRLTVL.